This TCR beta chain was sequenced for a study of blood T cell repertoires in COVID-19. Looked up from germline, CDR1 is MNHNY and CDR2 is SVGAGI (reference sequence). The CDR3 has 13 amino acids. Trimming stripped 0 bases from V and 6 bases from J, with 8 bases between. Patients of the Seattle cohort, enrolled during active infection, were followed longitudinally. Original data processing: The assay estimated nucleated cells by amplifying reference gene primers. Some clones are missing from TCRdb's copy, which holds only in-frame ones; the method was immunoSEQ multiplex PCR. The V and J calls and the clone size are those of that table, but D and trimming were determined from the DNA. The top ten clones hold approximately 1.6% of a sample with 300,000 to 350,000 clones, about 91% of them seen once.

The rearrangement joins TRBV6-6 to TRBJ1-2; D gene ambiguous. The receptor comes from a woman aged 25-40 years with COVID-19, enrolled during active disease. The sequencing input was peripheral blood. The CDR3 region is CASSYSIGDGYTF. DNA of the CDR3: TGTGCCAGCAGTTACTCGATCGGGGATGGCTACACCTTC.